This TCR beta chain was sequenced during a study of T cell repertoires in cytomegalovirus infection. Overall study: Carrying CMV and the relevant HLA type showed in public TCR beta signatures.

Study-level results: The ex vivo response showed dominance by HLA-C-restricted CMV-specific TCR beta clonotypes. Identification of carriers of CMV plus the relevant HLA was performed using cumulative public TCR beta family frequency.

This clonotype has more than one count but fewer than ten. Antigen specificity is unknown. The germline V gene has CDR1 SGHVS and CDR2 FNYEAQ. This CDR3 has 13 amino acids. V gave up 5 bases and J gave up 4 bases, with 9 bases separating them. TCRdb reprocessed the reads with MiXCR, giving one entry per CDR3 protein. The sample lists about 900,000 distinct CDR3 sequences, around 30% occurring once. The material was cultured CD8+ T cells from PBMCs, obtained from culture after CMV antigen stimulation. The chain is built from TRBV7-6 and TRBJ1-3; D not resolved. The receptor's source is a human donor in good health (CMV status not recorded). Some clones in this sample may be carry-over from other donors' samples. CDR3 in amino acids: CASSDQQGNTIYF. The CDR3 DNA reads TGTGCCAGCAGCGATCAGCAGGGAAACACCATATATTTT.